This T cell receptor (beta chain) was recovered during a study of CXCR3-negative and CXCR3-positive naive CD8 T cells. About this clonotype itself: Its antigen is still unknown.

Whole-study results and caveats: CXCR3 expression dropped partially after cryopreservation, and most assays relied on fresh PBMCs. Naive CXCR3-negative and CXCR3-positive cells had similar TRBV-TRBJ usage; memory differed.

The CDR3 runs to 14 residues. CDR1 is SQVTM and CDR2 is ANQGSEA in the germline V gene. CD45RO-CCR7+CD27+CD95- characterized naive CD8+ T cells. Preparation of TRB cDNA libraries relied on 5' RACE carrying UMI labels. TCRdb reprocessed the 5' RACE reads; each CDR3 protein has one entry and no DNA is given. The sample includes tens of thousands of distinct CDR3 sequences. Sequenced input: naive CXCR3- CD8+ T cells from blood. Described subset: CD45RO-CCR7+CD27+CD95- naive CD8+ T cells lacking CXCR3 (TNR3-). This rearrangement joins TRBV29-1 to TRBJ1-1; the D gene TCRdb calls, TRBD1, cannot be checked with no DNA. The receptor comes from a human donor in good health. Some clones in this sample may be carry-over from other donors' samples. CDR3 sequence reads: CSVVRTQMNTEAFF.